A single sample gave rise to the 18 T cell receptor beta chains below, sequenced in a study of CD8+ T cells in alopecia areata. cDNA serving as the sequencing template came from extracted, reverse transcribed RNA. Assay: immunoSEQ multiplex PCR; the TCRdb copy retains only in-frame clones and omits some. The sample shows about 170,000 clones, 65% to 75% of them seen only once. The material sequenced was CD8+ T cells sorted from blood, taken at week 0. These receptors all come from a human donor with alopecia areata.

The chain has TRBV6-5 and TRBJ2-7; D perhaps matches TRBD2 (5 bases). The germline V gene encodes CDR1 MNHEY and CDR2 SVGAGI. The CDR3 consists of 14 residues. The V gene lost 5 bases and the J gene lost 5 bases, with 16 bases spanning the gap. The CDR3 nucleotides are TGTGCCAGCAGTGAGCGGCCCCCATCCCACGAGCAGTACTTC. It is translated as CASSERPPSHEQYF.

The J gene is TRBJ1-3, the V gene TRBV30; D gene uncertain. The V and J ends lost 0 bases and 2 bases respectively, with 5 bases between them. This CDR3 comprises 13 residues. Germline CDR1 reads GTSNPN; CDR2 reads SVGIG (reference sequence). CDR3 sequence reads: CAWSVPPGNTIYF. The CDR3 DNA is TGTGCCTGGAGTGTACCCCCTGGAAACACCATATATTTT.

This clone has more than one count but fewer than ten. This chain connects TRBV10-3 to TRBJ1-1, with 9 bases matching TRBD1. This CDR3 is built from 13 residues. Germline V gives CDR1 ENHRY, CDR2 SYGVKD. With V trimmed by 10 bases and J by 0 bases, 3 bases remained unmatched. CDR3 coding DNA: TGTGCCACCACAGGGGGCATGAACACTGAAGCTTTCTTT. The encoded protein is CATTGGMNTEAFF.

This clone has a handful of counts. This sequence joins TRBV29-1 and TRBJ2-1; either TRBD1 or TRBD2 may fit D (6 bases each). CDR3 length equals 13 residues. From germline, CDR1 is SQVTM and CDR2 ANQGSEA. The V end lost 4 bases, the J end lost 6 bases, and 13 bases lay between the germline ends. CDR3 coding DNA: TGCAGCGTTGTGGGGGGCCTGGGCAATGAGCAGTTCTTC. Translation gives CSVVGGLGNEQFF.

A single count supports this clone. This sample includes further DNA sequences coding for the same CDR3. V is TRBV7-8 and J is TRBJ2-7; D may be TRBD1 (5 bases). This CDR3 region has 13 residues. The V gene's germline CDR1 is SGHVS and CDR2 FQNEAQ. Trimming left V 5 bases short and J 1 base short, with 9 bases between. CDR3 sequence: CASSPDSSYEQYF. In nucleotides, the CDR3 is TGTGCCAGCAGCCCCGACAGTTCCTACGAGCAGTACTTC.

The CDR3 DNA reads TGTGCCAGCAGCGCTCGGACAGGGGGCTCTAGAGGTGGCTACACCTTC. Amino acid sequence: CASSARTGGSRGGYTF. This chain joins TRBV9 and TRBJ1-2, with 11 bases fitting TRBD1. Germline V gene data show CDR1 as SGDLS and CDR2 as YYNGEE. The ends lost 3 bases at V and 7 bases at J; junction bases unmatched: 11. The CDR3 has 16 amino acids.

V and J are TRBV4-1 and TRBJ2-7; 10 nucleotides line up with TRBD1. The CDR3 consists of 13 residues. The junction had 6 bases not matched to a gene; V was cut back by 10 bases and J by 3 bases. Germline loops: CDR1 MGHRA, CDR2 YSYEKL. The DNA of the CDR3 is TGCGCCACTGGACAGGGGGTTGGCTACGAGCAGTACTTC. Translation gives CATGQGVGYEQYF.

The chain joins TRBV29-1 to TRBJ2-7; the D is unclear. Germline V CDR1 and CDR2: SQVTM, ANQGSEA. The CDR3 runs to 11 residues. V was cut by 4 bases and J by 6 bases, with 10 bases left in between. The CDR3 loop reads CSVGLGGEQYF. CDR3 coding DNA: TGCAGCGTTGGGTTAGGTGGCGAGCAGTACTTC.

The chain recombines TRBV30 with TRBJ2-1; possible D gene TRBD1, 6 bases. The CDR3 is made up of 13 amino acids. Germline CDR1 reads GTSNPN; CDR2 reads SVGIG (reference sequence). V lost 3 bases and J 9 bases, leaving 15 bases between the germline ends. The CDR3 sequence is CAWRAGVGVEQFF. The CDR3 nucleotides are TGTGCCTGGAGGGCAGGGGTTGGGGTTGAGCAGTTCTTC.

This clone was observed a single time. The CDR3 coding sequence is TGTGCCAGCAGTGGAGAAGAGACCCAGTACTTC. Amino acid sequence: CASSGEETQYF. V and J are TRBV25-1 and TRBJ2-5, with D uncertain. CDR1 MGHDK and CDR2 SYGVNS come from the germline V gene. Trimming stripped 4 bases from V and 3 bases from J, with 3 bases between. The CDR3 totals 11 residues.

The CDR3 spells CASSPRDTAYEQYF. CDR3 in DNA: TGTGCCAGCAGCCCCCGGGACACCGCCTACGAGCAGTACTTC. The chain has TRBV7-9 and TRBJ2-7; D may be TRBD1 (6 bases). CDR3 length equals 14 residues. Germline CDR1 and CDR2: SEHNR and FQNEAQ (reference sequence). The germline V and J ends were trimmed by 5 bases and 2 bases, with 13 bases remaining between them.

This clone has only a few counts. The chain joins TRBV7-9 to TRBJ1-1, with D unresolved. This CDR3 is built from 14 residues. Germline V CDR1 and CDR2: SEHNR, FQNEAQ (reference sequence). The V end lost 4 bases, the J end lost 6 bases, and 15 bases lay between the germline ends. The CDR3 DNA sequence: TGTGCCAGCAGCTCGCTGGGAGGGTCTTCTGAAGCTTTCTTT. Protein: CASSSLGGSSEAFF.

The V gene is TRBV4-1, the J gene TRBJ2-7; D may match TRBD1 or TRBD2 (5 bases each). Trimming shortened V by 4 bases and J by 3 bases, and 22 bases separated the two germline ends. Per the germline V gene, CDR1 is MGHRA and CDR2 is YSYEKL. The CDR3 totals 17 residues. The CDR3 loop reads CASSRSWGSGTNYEQYF. The DNA for the CDR3 is TGCGCCAGCAGCCGCTCGTGGGGGTCAGGGACGAACTACGAGCAGTACTTC.

The rearrangement joins TRBV7-9 to TRBJ2-5; D remains ambiguous. CDR1 and CDR2 from the germline V gene are SEHNR and FQNEAQ (reference sequence). CDR3 length: 15 amino acids. The V gene lost 5 bases and the J gene lost 5 bases, with 18 bases spanning the gap. CDR3 sequence reads: CASSPSGGPVETQYF. The CDR3, as DNA: TGTGCCAGCAGCCCCTCCGGTGGACCCGTGGAGACCCAGTACTTC.

V gene TRBV9 combines with J gene TRBJ1-2, with TRBD1 matching over 7 bases. V lost 2 bases and J lost 8; bases outside the gene matches: 3. This CDR3 is 12 amino acids long. The V gene's germline CDR1 is SGDLS and CDR2 YYNGEE. Here the CDR3 DNA reads TGTGCCAGCAGCGTGACAGGGCAAGGCTACACCTTC. Protein: CASSVTGQGYTF. Together with reference TRBV9 and TRBJ1-2, the CDR3 gives the full variable domain: DSGVTQTPKHLITATGQRVTLRCSPRSGDLSVYWYQQSLDQGLQFLIQYYNGEERAKGNILERFSAQQFPDLHSELNLSSLELGDSALYFCASSVTGQGYTFGSGTRLTVV.

CDR3 sequence: CASSEEETQYF. Here the CDR3 DNA reads TGTGCCAGCAGCGAGGAAGAGACCCAGTACTTC. The chain links TRBV7-9 to TRBJ2-5; D uncertain. Trimming pared 5 bases from V and 3 bases from J, leaving 4 bases between. Germline values: CDR1 SEHNR, CDR2 FQNEAQ (reference sequence). CDR3 length equals 11 residues.

The chain uses TRBV27 and TRBJ2-5, with D unresolved. CDR3 length: 14 amino acids. Germline lookup yields CDR1 MNHEY and CDR2 SMNVEV (reference sequence). V gave up 3 bases and J gave up 0 bases, with 8 bases separating them. The DNA for the CDR3 is TGTGCCAGCAGTTTCCTCCCGTACCAAGAGACCCAGTACTTC. Translating gives CASSFLPYQETQYF.

The J gene is TRBJ2-5, the V gene TRBV7-9, with D hard to call. The V and J ends lost 2 bases and 0 bases respectively, with 10 bases between them. CDR1 is SEHNR, CDR2 FQNEAQ, per germline (reference sequence). This CDR3 region has 15 residues. CDR3 nucleotides: TGTGCCAGCAGCTTAACCAGGAATGACCAAGAGACCCAGTACTTC. Translation gives CASSLTRNDQETQYF.